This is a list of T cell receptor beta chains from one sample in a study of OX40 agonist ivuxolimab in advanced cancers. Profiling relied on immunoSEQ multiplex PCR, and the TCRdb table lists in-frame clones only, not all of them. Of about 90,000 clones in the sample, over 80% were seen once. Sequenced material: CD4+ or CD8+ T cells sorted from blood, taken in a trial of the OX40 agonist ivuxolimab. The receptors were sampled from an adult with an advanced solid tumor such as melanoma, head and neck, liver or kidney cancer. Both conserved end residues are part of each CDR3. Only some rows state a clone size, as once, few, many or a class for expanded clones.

cdr3_aa: CASSLGGERDIQYF; clone_size: NA; v_call: TRBV11-3
cdr3_aa: CASSLDSYEQYF; clone_size: NA; v_call: TRBV11-3
cdr3_aa: CASSIDQTGRNTEAFF; clone_size: NA; v_call: TRBV19
cdr3_aa: CASSSLAGGNQPQHF; clone_size: NA; v_call: TRBV28
cdr3_aa: CASSSRQGPLWEQYF; clone_size: NA; v_call: TRBV11-2
cdr3_aa: CASSRGGQISTDTQYF; clone_size: NA; v_call: TRBV5-1
cdr3_aa: CASSPRPTSGRRYEQYF; clone_size: NA; v_call: TRBV11-2
cdr3_aa: CASSESPAAPEAFF; clone_size: NA; v_call: TRBV10-1
cdr3_aa: CASSFGTGELFF; clone_size: NA; v_call: TRBV28
cdr3_aa: CASRRTGGDYGYTF; clone_size: NA; v_call: TRBV7-2
cdr3_aa: CASSMGRQETQYF; clone_size: once; v_call: TRBV19
cdr3_aa: CASSLTGTSDNLAYNEQFF; clone_size: NA; v_call: TRBV27
cdr3_aa: CASSLSGTERDQPQHF; clone_size: few; v_call: TRBV7-2